Sequencing of this TCR beta chain was carried out in a study of blood T cell repertoires in COVID-19. There are 14 residues in the CDR3. CDR1 is SNHLY and CDR2 is FYNNEI in the germline V gene. Trimming stripped 4 bases from V and 7 bases from J, with 13 bases between. This clone is a singleton in its sample. Profiling relied on immunoSEQ multiplex PCR, and the TCRdb table lists in-frame clones only, not all of them. The sample records about 220,000 clones, approximately 80% being singletons. This clonotype originated in a man in his fifties or sixties with active or convalescent COVID-19. The source material was peripheral blood. The chain couples TRBV2 to TRBJ2-2, with D possibly being TRBD1 (6 bases). The CDR3 DNA reads TGTGCCAGCAGTGCAAACAGGGATGTCGGGGAGCTGTTTTTT. Translation: CASSANRDVGELFF.